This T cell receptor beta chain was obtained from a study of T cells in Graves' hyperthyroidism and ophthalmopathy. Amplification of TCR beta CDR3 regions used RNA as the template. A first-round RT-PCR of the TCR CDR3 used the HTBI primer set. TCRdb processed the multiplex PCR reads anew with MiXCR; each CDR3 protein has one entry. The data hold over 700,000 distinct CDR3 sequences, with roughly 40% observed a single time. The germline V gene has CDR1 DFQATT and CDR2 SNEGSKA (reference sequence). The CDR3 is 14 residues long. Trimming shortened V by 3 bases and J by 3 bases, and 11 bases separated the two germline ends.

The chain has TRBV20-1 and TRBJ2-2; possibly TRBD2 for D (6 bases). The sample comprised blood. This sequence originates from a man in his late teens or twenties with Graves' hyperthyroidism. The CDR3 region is CSASDGSDTGELFF. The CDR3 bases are TGCAGTGCTAGCGACGGGAGCGACACCGGGGAGCTGTTTTTT.